These 10 T cell receptor beta chains came from one sample sequenced in a study of blood T cell repertoires in COVID-19. Sequencing was performed with immunoSEQ multiplex PCR; in TCRdb, only in-frame clones are kept and a portion is missing. Among tens of thousands of clones listed, roughly 80% were seen once. Material for sequencing was peripheral blood. These receptors were taken from a man older than 75 with active or convalescent COVID-19.

This chain links TRBV6-5 with TRBJ2-7; D is possibly TRBD2 (5 bases). CDR3 size: 14 residues. Per the germline V gene, CDR1 is MNHEY and CDR2 is SVGAGI. V dropped 7 bases and J dropped 7 bases, with 20 bases sitting between them. The DNA of the CDR3 is TGTGCCAGCATTTGGGCAGCAGAACCGGGGGAGCAGTACTTC. Protein product: CASIWAAEPGEQYF.

This rearrangement joins TRBV24-1 to TRBJ2-5; perhaps TRBD2 as D (6 bases). CDR3 length: 14 residues. Trimming stripped 2 bases from V and 4 bases from J, with 10 bases between. Germline CDR1 and CDR2: KGHDR and SFDVKD. Written as DNA, the CDR3 is TGTGCCACCAGTGATTCGGGAGTACGAGAGACCCAGTACTTC. The encoded protein is CATSDSGVRETQYF.

The rearrangement joins TRBV5-1 to TRBJ2-5, with D tentatively TRBD2 (6 bases). In germline, CDR1 is SGHRS, CDR2 YFSETQ. The CDR3 loop spans 16 amino acids. V was pared by 5 bases and J by 4 bases, with 21 bases between. The CDR3 region is CASSRLREGLGETQYF. CDR3 DNA sequence: TGCGCCAGCAGTCGGTTGAGAGAGGGACTGGGAGAGACCCAGTACTTC.

The gene calls are TRBV18 and TRBJ2-7; 12 bases line up with TRBD2. Germline V gene lookup returns CDR1 KGHSH and CDR2 LQKENI. The CDR3 sequence is 16 residues long. With 2 bases clipped from V and 5 bases from J, the junction kept 7 bases outside the gene matches. The CDR3 DNA reads as TGTGCCAGCTCACCAGCTAGCGGGAGGGCCCGAGACGAGCAGTACTTC. Translating it yields CASSPASGRARDEQYF.

The genes are TRBV6-4 and TRBJ1-6, with TRBD1 matching over 9 bases. This CDR3 has 18 residues. V trimming: 5 bases; J trimming: 1 base; junction bases outside the gene matches: 9. In germline, CDR1 is MRHNA, CDR2 SNTAGT. CDR3 in amino acids: CASSPTGGFGSYNSPLHF. CDR3 DNA sequence: TGTGCCAGCAGTCCAACAGGGGGCTTTGGATCCTATAATTCACCCCTCCACTTT.

The count of this clone is one. This chain connects TRBV27 to TRBJ1-6; no definite D call. CDR1 MNHEY and CDR2 SMNVEV come from the germline V gene (reference sequence). V was shortened by 3 bases and J by 7 bases, with 10 bases between the two germline ends. The CDR3 has 14 amino acids. CDR3 DNA sequence: TGTGCCAGCAGTTTCCCCGGACTAAATTCACCCCTCCACTTT. Protein sequence: CASSFPGLNSPLHF.

The V gene is TRBV18, the J gene TRBJ2-7; 11 positions match TRBD2. This CDR3 comprises 18 residues. Unmatched junction bases numbered 9, after V lost 2 bases and J lost 0 bases. Germline CDR1 KGHSH, CDR2 LQKENI. CDR3: CASSPVSSGRASSYEQYF. In DNA form, the CDR3 reads TGTGCCAGCTCACCAGTCAGTAGCGGGAGGGCAAGCTCCTACGAGCAGTACTTC.

This clone was seen a few times. The V gene is TRBV11-2, the J gene TRBJ2-1; tentatively, D is TRBD2 (6 bases). The CDR3 spans 13 residues. The V and J ends lost 2 bases and 6 bases respectively, with 8 bases between them. CDR1 is SGHAT, CDR2 FQNNGV, per germline. CDR3 coding DNA: TGTGCCAGCAGCTTACTAGCGCGCAATGAGCAGTTCTTC. Its protein is CASSLLARNEQFF. Full variable domain (rest looked up from reference TRBV11-2 and TRBJ2-1): EAGVAQSPRYKIIEKRQSVAFWCNPISGHATLYWYQQILGQGPKLLIQFQNNGVVDDSQLPKDRFSAERLKGVDSTLKIQPAKLEDSAVYLCASSLLARNEQFFGPGTRLTVL.

At least ten counts were recorded for this clone. V gene TRBV30 combines with J gene TRBJ1-1; a weak D match, TRBD1 (5 bases). Per germline, CDR1 GTSNPN and CDR2 SVGIG (reference sequence). The CDR3 runs to 13 residues. This CDR3 reads CAYRRGLNTEAFF. The CDR3 DNA follows: TGTGCATATCGAAGGGGCCTGAACACTGAAGCTTTCTTT. The full variable domain, rest sourced from reference TRBV30 and TRBJ1-1, is SQTIHQWPATLVQPVGSPLSLECTVEGTSNPNLYWYRQAAGRGLQLLFYSVGIGQISSEVPQNLSASRPQDRQFILSSKKLLLSDSGFYLCAYRRGLNTEAFFGQGTRLTVV.

This chain uses TRBV5-1 with TRBJ2-1, with D possibly matching TRBD2 (5 bases). The CDR3 spans 15 residues. CDR1 SGHRS and CDR2 YFSETQ come from the germline V gene. V was trimmed by 0 bases and J by 0 bases, leaving 7 bases between them. The CDR3 reads CASSLVGSSYNEQFF. The CDR3 region has the DNA TGCGCCAGCAGCTTGGTGGGGAGCTCCTACAATGAGCAGTTCTTC. The entire variable domain, with the rest obtained from reference TRBV5-1 and TRBJ2-1, is as follows: KAGVTQTPRYLIKTRGQQVTLSCSPISGHRSVSWYQQTPGQGLQFLFEYFSETQRNKGNFPGRFSGRQFSNSRSEMNVSTLELGDSALYLCASSLVGSSYNEQFFGPGTRLTVL.